One sample yielded the 3 T cell receptor beta chains listed below, sequenced in a study of early T cells in non-severe SARS-CoV-2 infection. One entry per CDR3 protein results from TCRdb running MiXCR on the 5' RACE reads. The sample records over 90,000 distinct CDR3 sequences, over 9.5% being singletons. The sequenced sample was whole blood, obtained at baseline. Source of these receptors: an adult who was a healthcare worker with PCR-confirmed SARS-CoV-2 infection or an uninfected control (not recorded which).

The chain employs TRBV6-5 and TRBJ2-3, with 9 nucleotides matching TRBD2. The CDR3 is made up of 17 amino acids. V was pared by 0 bases and J by 0 bases, with 4 bases of the junction left unmatched. Per germline, CDR1 MNHEY and CDR2 SVGAGI. This CDR3 reads CASSYSLAGVSTDTQYF. The CDR3 DNA follows: TGTGCCAGCAGTTACTCTTTAGCGGGAGTGAGCACAGATACGCAGTATTTT.

The chain is built from TRBV24-1 and TRBJ2-1, with 7 bases fitting TRBD1. Trimming removed 4 bases from V and 8 bases from J; junction bases left unmatched: 10. The germline gives CDR1 KGHDR, CDR2 SFDVKD. The CDR3 is made up of 15 amino acids. CDR3 bases: TGTGCCACCAGTGAATACCGTGGGACAGTTGATGAGCAGTTCTTC. Its translation: CATSEYRGTVDEQFF.

This clonotype was found a few times. V gene TRBV7-9 combines with J gene TRBJ1-1; maybe TRBD1 (5 bases). Germline values: CDR1 SEHNR, CDR2 FQNEAQ (reference sequence). The ends were cut back, 6 bases at V and 7 bases at J, with 9 bases in the middle. The CDR3 is 11 residues long. The DNA of the CDR3 is TGTGCCAGCAGTGGGACTTTTGAAGCTTTCTTT. This translates into CASSGTFEAFF.